One sample yielded the 23 T cell receptor beta chains listed below, sequenced in a study of blood T cell repertoires in COVID-19. Profiled with immunoSEQ multiplex PCR; TCRdb holds only in-frame clones, not every one. The table includes 200,000 to 250,000 clones, approximately 83% detected once. Specimen: PBMCs or T cells enriched from blood (not recorded which). The receptor source for this set is a woman in her forties or fifties who had been exposed to COVID-19.

CDR3 nucleotide sequence: TGTGCCAGCAGCCCTCTTGGGGACTTCTCCTACGAGCAGTACTTC. This encodes CASSPLGDFSYEQYF. This sequence joins TRBV7-8 and TRBJ2-7; perhaps TRBD2 as D (6 bases). The germline V and J ends were trimmed by 5 bases and 0 bases, with 14 bases remaining between them. The CDR3 runs to 15 residues. Germline-derived CDR1 and CDR2 are SGHVS and FQNEAQ.

The gene calls are TRBV27 and TRBJ1-1; D might be TRBD1 (6 bases). The length of the CDR3 is 15 residues. Looked up from germline, CDR1 is MNHEY and CDR2 is SMNVEV (reference sequence). Deletions cut 4 bases from V and 4 bases from J, with 16 bases between. DNA for the CDR3: TGTGCCAGCAGTTCCCTTACAGGGTCCGGCACTGAAGCTTTCTTT. This gives the protein CASSSLTGSGTEAFF.

This clone occurred once. In nucleotides, the CDR3 is TGTGCCAGCAGTGAAGAGAGCGGAGGGGGCGAGACCCAGTACTTC. Its translation: CASSEESGGGETQYF. This rearrangement joins TRBV2 to TRBJ2-5, with D perhaps matching TRBD1 (7 bases). CDR1 is SNHLY and CDR2 is FYNNEI in the germline V gene. This CDR3 spans 15 amino acids. V lost 1 base to trimming and J lost 5 bases, with 14 bases between them.

The chain uses TRBV5-1 and TRBJ1-1; no firm D call. Trimming left V 5 bases short and J 4 bases short, with 15 bases between. CDR3 length equals 14 residues. Germline-derived CDR1 and CDR2 are SGHRS and YFSETQ. The DNA of the CDR3 is TGCGCCAGCAGAGACCTCAGACTTGGCACTGAAGCTTTCTTT. Its protein is CASRDLRLGTEAFF.

The J gene is TRBJ1-2, the V gene TRBV19; 7 nucleotides align to TRBD1. The V and J ends lost 7 bases and 5 bases, in that order; junction bases with no gene match: 10. CDR3 length equals 14 residues. CDR1 LNHDA and CDR2 SQIVND come from the germline V gene (reference sequence). CDR3 sequence: CASTPSDREYGYTF. The CDR3 DNA sequence: TGTGCCAGTACCCCTTCTGACAGGGAATATGGCTACACCTTC.

The V call is TRBV6-5, the J call TRBJ1-3, with a weak D call TRBD1 (5 bases). Per the germline V gene, CDR1 is MNHEY and CDR2 is SVGAGI. The CDR3 totals 15 residues. The V end was cut by 0 bases, the J end by 2 bases, with 8 bases between. CDR3 sequence: CASSYSTVPGNTIYF. The CDR3 coding sequence is TGTGCCAGCAGTTACTCGACAGTACCTGGAAACACCATATATTTT.

The chain couples TRBV9 to TRBJ1-1; 9 bases fit TRBD1. J gave up 3 bases and V 0 bases, and 15 bases lay outside the gene matches. Germline V gene lookup returns CDR1 SGDLS and CDR2 YYNGEE. The CDR3 runs to 19 residues. CDR3 loop: CASSVANFQDRGGDTEAFF. The CDR3 region has the DNA TGTGCCAGCAGCGTAGCGAACTTTCAGGACAGGGGAGGGGACACTGAAGCTTTCTTT. Full variable domain (outside the CDR3, taken from reference TRBV9 and TRBJ1-1): DSGVTQTPKHLITATGQRVTLRCSPRSGDLSVYWYQQSLDQGLQFLIQYYNGEERAKGNILERFSAQQFPDLHSELNLSSLELGDSALYFCASSVANFQDRGGDTEAFFGQGTRLTVV.

Points on this clone: Other DNA variants within this sample encode the same CDR3. The rearrangement uses TRBV19 and TRBJ1-5; TRBD1 is a possible D gene (6 bases). The CDR3 runs 14 residues. With 5 bases removed from V and 7 bases from J, the gap between germline ends came to 15 bases. Germline V gene lookup returns CDR1 LNHDA and CDR2 SQIVND (reference sequence). CDR3 sequence reads: CASSQGQGGQPQHF. The CDR3 DNA is TGTGCCAGTAGTCAGGGGCAGGGCGGCCAGCCCCAGCATTTT.

This clone occurred a few times. The chain employs TRBV28 and TRBJ2-7; tentatively, D is TRBD1 (7 bases). V was pared by 5 bases and J by 2 bases, with 16 bases between. The germline gives CDR1 MDHEN, CDR2 SYDVKM. The CDR3 spans 15 residues. CDR3 amino acids: CASSRRDRATYEQYF. CDR3 DNA: TGTGCCAGCAGTAGGCGGGACAGAGCGACCTACGAGCAGTACTTC.

The genes are TRBV9 and TRBJ2-7; 9 positions agree with TRBD2. The CDR3 sequence is 14 residues long. V trimming: 7 bases; J trimming: 2 bases; junction bases outside the gene matches: 7. From germline, CDR1 is SGDLS and CDR2 YYNGEE. The CDR3 spells CASGGLAPTYEQYF. The CDR3 DNA is TGTGCCAGCGGGGGACTAGCCCCAACCTACGAGCAGTACTTC.

The CDR3 bases are TGTGCCAGTTACGGACAGGCCGGGGAGCTGTTTTTT. Translated: CASYGQAGELFF. The rearrangement joins TRBV2 to TRBJ2-2, with 7 bases fitting TRBD1. The CDR3 extends over 12 amino acids. After removal of 9 bases from V and 6 bases from J, the junction contained 4 bases not matched to a gene. Germline lookup yields CDR1 SNHLY and CDR2 FYNNEI.

The V gene is TRBV18, the J gene TRBJ2-1; tentative D call: TRBD2 (5 bases). Germline lookup yields CDR1 KGHSH and CDR2 LQKENI. The length of the CDR3 is 16 residues. Trimming stripped 3 bases from V and 2 bases from J, with 14 bases between. CDR3 sequence: CASSPSGSKTYNEQFF. The CDR3 DNA sequence: TGTGCCAGCTCACCCTCGGGATCGAAGACCTACAATGAGCAGTTCTTC.

The J gene is TRBJ1-1, the V gene TRBV4-3; D call uncertain. Trimming took 0 bases from V and 4 from J, leaving 6 bases between them. Looked up from germline, CDR1 is LGHNA and CDR2 is YSLEER. The CDR3 has 13 residues. The CDR3 reads CASSQERATEAFF. Written as DNA, the CDR3 is TGCGCCAGCAGCCAAGAGAGGGCCACTGAAGCTTTCTTT.

This clone has a handful of counts. This chain uses TRBV28 with TRBJ1-1, with D perhaps matching TRBD1 (6 bases). CDR1 and CDR2 from the germline V gene are MDHEN and SYDVKM. There are 15 residues in the CDR3. Trimming stripped 4 bases from V and 4 bases from J, with 16 bases between. In nucleotides, the CDR3 is TGTGCCAGCAGTTCCGGGACATTAGGTTCCACTGAAGCTTTCTTT. Translated, it gives CASSSGTLGSTEAFF.

This rearrangement joins TRBV6-6 to TRBJ2-7; D remains ambiguous. Between the trimmed V and J ends, which lost 0 bases and 5 bases, there was a span of 14 bases. CDR3 length: 15 residues. Germline lookup yields CDR1 MNHNY and CDR2 SVGAGI (reference sequence). Written as DNA, the CDR3 is TGTGCCAGCAGTTACTCCTTACGATCTCTAGACGAGCAGTACTTC. It is translated as CASSYSLRSLDEQYF.

V and J are TRBV5-4 and TRBJ2-5; 9 bases are a match to TRBD2. Germline CDR1 is SGHNT and CDR2 is YYREEE (reference sequence). V lost 3 bases and J lost 4; bases outside the gene matches: 10. The CDR3 runs 16 residues. For the CDR3, the DNA is TGTGCCAGCAGCTCAGAGCGGCGGGGGGGCAGAGAGACCCAGTACTTC. Its protein product is CASSSERRGGRETQYF. Combining the CDR3 with reference TRBV5-4 and TRBJ2-5 gives the whole variable domain ETGVTQSPTHLIKTRGQQVTLRCSSQSGHNTVSWYQQALGQGPQFIFQYYREEENGRGNFPPRFSGLQFPNYSSELNVNALELDDSALYLCASSSERRGGRETQYFGPGTRLLVL.

This chain's CDR3 is CASRKRPESGGYTF. CDR3 coding DNA: TGTGCCAGTCGGAAAAGGCCAGAGTCAGGCGGCTACACCTTC. The chain employs TRBV19 and TRBJ1-2, with D unresolved. Per the germline V gene, CDR1 is LNHDA and CDR2 is SQIVND (reference sequence). The length of the CDR3 is 14 residues. Trimming took off 8 bases at V and 8 bases at J, with 21 bases between the two ends.

This chain joins TRBV28 and TRBJ1-5; D might be TRBD1 (5 bases). The CDR3 runs to 15 residues. Trimming removed 5 bases at V and 11 bases at J, with 22 bases between. In germline, CDR1 is MDHEN, CDR2 SYDVKM. Written as DNA, the CDR3 is TGTGCCAGCAGTAATGCCCCCCCCACAGGTCCGACCCAGCATTTT. It encodes CASSNAPPTGPTQHF. Combining the CDR3 with reference TRBV28 and TRBJ1-5 gives the whole variable domain DVKVTQSSRYLVKRTGEKVFLECVQDMDHENMFWYRQDPGLGLRLIYFSYDVKMKEKGDIPEGYSVSREKKERFSLILESASTNQTSMYLCASSNAPPTGPTQHFGDGTRLSIL.

This chain links TRBV28 with TRBJ1-3; D remains unclear. CDR1 and CDR2 (germline): MDHEN, SYDVKM. The CDR3 loop spans 14 amino acids. V dropped 3 bases and J dropped 3 bases, with 9 bases sitting between them. DNA of the CDR3: TGTGCCAGCAGTTTGGGCAGAAGTGGAAACACCATATATTTT. Protein sequence: CASSLGRSGNTIYF.

The rearrangement joins TRBV5-4 to TRBJ2-2; 9 nucleotides align to TRBD1. The CDR3 covers 17 residues. V lost 1 base to trimming and J lost 7 bases; unmatched junction nucleotides: 11. Germline V gene lookup returns CDR1 SGHNT and CDR2 YYREEE (reference sequence). The CDR3 spells CASSLSGTGRRDGELFF. CDR3 DNA: TGTGCCAGCAGCTTGTCCGGGACAGGGCGTCGGGACGGGGAGCTGTTTTTT.

The V call is TRBV19, the J call TRBJ1-5, with 7 bases that match TRBD1. The ends lost 4 bases at V and 6 bases at J; junction bases unmatched: 3. Germline CDR1 is LNHDA and CDR2 is SQIVND (reference sequence). The CDR3 totals 13 residues. The DNA of the CDR3 is TGTGCCAGTAGTACTACAGGGGTTCAGCCCCAGCATTTT. Its translation is CASSTTGVQPQHF. The whole variable domain, remainder taken from reference TRBV19 and TRBJ1-5, is DGGITQSPKYLFRKEGQNVTLSCEQNLNHDAMYWYRQDPGQGLRLIYYSQIVNDFQKGDIAEGYSVSREKKESFPLTVTSAQKNPTAFYLCASSTTGVQPQHFGDGTRLSIL.

V gene TRBV7-2 combines with J gene TRBJ1-3, with D unclear. CDR1 and CDR2 (germline): SGHTA, FQGNSA. The CDR3 runs 16 residues. V was pared by 5 bases and J by 5 bases, with 19 bases between. The CDR3 DNA sequence: TGTGCCAGCAGCCCTTTGGTGCAGGTTGCCAGAAACACCATATATTTT. This codes for CASSPLVQVARNTIYF.

The J gene is TRBJ2-2, the V gene TRBV5-4, with D possibly being TRBD1 (5 bases). Germline CDR1 SGHNT, CDR2 YYREEE (reference sequence). This CDR3 spans 14 amino acids. V lost 4 bases and J 0 bases, leaving 7 bases between the germline ends. Here the CDR3 reads CASSGAANTGELFF. The CDR3 DNA follows: TGTGCCAGCAGCGGGGCCGCGAACACCGGGGAGCTGTTTTTT. Filled out from reference TRBV5-4 and TRBJ2-2, the complete variable domain reads ETGVTQSPTHLIKTRGQQVTLRCSSQSGHNTVSWYQQALGQGPQFIFQYYREEENGRGNFPPRFSGLQFPNYSSELNVNALELDDSALYLCASSGAANTGELFFGEGSRLTVL.